Given below is one T cell receptor beta chain in context. Its antigen is unidentified. PCR involved 60 Vbeta and 13 Jbeta primers. TCRdb's copy holds only in-frame clones and misses some; the assay was immunoSEQ multiplex PCR. The sample yields more than 110,000 clones, about three quarters seen once. This sample was taken from a study of cytomegalovirus exposure and HLA in healthy donors. V was shortened by 0 bases and J by 1 base, with 9 bases between the two germline ends. CDR1 and CDR2 from the germline V gene are LNHDA and SQIVND (reference sequence). The CDR3 length is 15 residues. Study results and limitations: Donors were assumed by presence/absence analyses to have roughly uniform sequencing depth. A later look showed TCR association rates differing by HLA locus, highest for DRB1 and lowest for HLA-C.

The chain uses TRBV19 and TRBJ1-1; possibly TRBD1 for D (6 bases). This receptor was obtained from a male donor in good health and CMV-seronegative. Sequenced input: PBMCs. The CDR3 here is CASSIDDRKNTEAFF. CDR3 in DNA: TGTGCCAGTAGTATAGACGACAGGAAGAACACTGAAGCTTTCTTT.